These 4 T cell receptor beta chains were all obtained from the same sample, sequenced in a study of T-cell memory formation after mild COVID-19. TCRdb fed the 5' RACE reads into MiXCR, producing one record per CDR3 protein. The repertoire holds 550,000 to 700,000 distinct CDR3 sequences, with 18% as singletons. The sequenced material came from PBMCs or a T cell subset sorted from them (not recorded which). These receptors originate from an adult woman who had mild COVID-19 (a few samples of this study predate the infection). Cell type and time point are not known.

This clonotype has a handful of counts. The chain couples TRBV5-4 to TRBJ1-2; D possibly corresponds to TRBD1 (5 bases). Trimming removed 4 bases from V and 2 bases from J, with 15 bases in between. Looked up from germline, CDR1 is SGHNT and CDR2 is YYREEE (reference sequence). The CDR3 length is 15 residues. This chain's CDR3 is CASSDRDHVNYGYTF. The CDR3, as DNA: TGTGCCAGCAGCGATCGGGACCACGTCAACTATGGCTACACCTTC.

This chain connects TRBV12-3 or TRBV12-4 to TRBJ1-5; D is perhaps TRBD1 (6 bases). This CDR3 comprises 15 residues. This chain's CDR3 is CAYGTGRGPSWPQHF. The CDR3 coding sequence is TGTGCGTATGGCACGGGCAGGGGCCCCTCTTGGCCCCAGCATTTT.

CDR3 sequence reads: CASRQRGNQPQHF. The CDR3 DNA follows: TGTGCCAGCAGGCAAAGGGGTAATCAGCCCCAGCATTTT. The chain is built from TRBV6-5 and TRBJ1-5; a weak D match, TRBD1 (5 bases). Germline values: CDR1 MNHEY, CDR2 SVGAGI. V lost 6 bases and J 4 bases, leaving 10 bases between the germline ends. The CDR3 extends over 13 amino acids.

This chain's CDR3 is CASSVETSGLYEQYF. Here the CDR3 DNA reads TGTGCCAGCAGCGTAGAGACTAGCGGGTTATACGAGCAGTACTTC. V is TRBV9 and J is TRBJ2-7; 10 nucleotides line up with TRBD2. V lost 0 bases to trimming and J lost 4 bases; unmatched junction nucleotides: 4. Germline CDR1 and CDR2: SGDLS and YYNGEE. The CDR3 loop spans 15 amino acids. The full variable domain, rest sourced from reference TRBV9 and TRBJ2-7, is DSGVTQTPKHLITATGQRVTLRCSPRSGDLSVYWYQQSLDQGLQFLIQYYNGEERAKGNILERFSAQQFPDLHSELNLSSLELGDSALYFCASSVETSGLYEQYFGPGTRLTVT.